What follows are 32 T cell receptor beta chains derived from one specimen sequenced in a study of shared clonotypes between healthy human individuals. Profiled with immunoSEQ multiplex PCR; TCRdb holds only in-frame clones, not every one. Among under 600,000 clones listed, roughly four fifths were seen once. The sequenced sample was PBMCs. The receptors were sampled from a woman in her 40s in good health. Some clones in this sample may be carry-over from other donors' samples.

This clone was recorded many times. This same CDR3 is encoded by further DNA sequences in the sample. This chain connects TRBV5-1 to TRBJ1-4; TRBD1 aligns across 7 bases. Trimming removed 5 bases from V and 7 bases from J; junction bases left unmatched: 5. This CDR3 is built from 13 residues. The germline gives CDR1 SGHRS, CDR2 YFSETQ. CDR3 bases: TGCGCCAGCAGTCTAGGGGGCGTTGAAAAACTGTTTTTT. It specifies CASSLGGVEKLFF.

This chain connects TRBV30 to TRBJ2-3, with 9 bases fitting TRBD2. Germline loops: CDR1 GTSNPN, CDR2 SVGIG (reference sequence). J lost 2 bases, V lost 1 base, and 4 bases had no gene match. There are 15 residues in the CDR3. This CDR3 reads CAWSGREGTTDTQYF. The DNA of the CDR3 is TGTGCCTGGAGTGGGCGGGAGGGAACCACAGATACGCAGTATTTT.

This rearrangement joins TRBV5-1 to TRBJ2-5; 7 bases agree with TRBD1. The germline CDR1 and CDR2 sequences are SGHRS and YFSETQ. There are 16 residues in the CDR3. Trimming took 4 bases from V and 4 from J; bases not matched to a gene: 13. The CDR3, as DNA: TGCGCCAGCAGCCTTACTTTCAGGGGGACGGGAGAGACCCAGTACTTC. Protein sequence: CASSLTFRGTGETQYF.

This clone showed up just a few times. The V call is TRBV19, the J call TRBJ1-5; D is unresolved. Trimming removed 3 bases at V and 9 bases at J, with 15 bases between. This CDR3 contains 14 residues. From germline, CDR1 is LNHDA and CDR2 SQIVND (reference sequence). As DNA, the CDR3 is TGTGCCAGTAGTATCCGGCAGTCGGAAGGGCCCCAGCATTTT. Protein product: CASSIRQSEGPQHF.

The chain has TRBV18 and TRBJ1-1, with D possibly TRBD1 on 5 matching bases. Trimming left V 8 bases short and J 2 bases short, with 18 bases between. Germline V CDR1 and CDR2: KGHSH, LQKENI. The CDR3 extends over 15 amino acids. CDR3 nucleotide sequence: TGTGCCAGCCAAACCCCGGCAGGGCTAAACACTGAAGCTTTCTTT. This encodes CASQTPAGLNTEAFF.

The rearrangement uses TRBV7-2 and TRBJ2-3, with D possibly being TRBD1 or TRBD2 (5 bases each). Per the germline V gene, CDR1 is SGHTA and CDR2 is FQGNSA. The CDR3 sequence is 14 residues long. Between the trimmed V and J ends, which lost 3 bases and 3 bases, there was a span of 10 bases. The CDR3 DNA is TGTGCCAGCAGCTTGGACTGGGGGACAGATACGCAGTATTTT. Translation gives CASSLDWGTDTQYF.

The V call is TRBV15, the J call TRBJ1-2, with D hard to call. The CDR3 runs to 14 residues. Trimming pared 4 bases from V and 4 bases from J, leaving 13 bases between. Germline V CDR1 and CDR2: LNHNV, YYDKDF (reference sequence). The CDR3 DNA reads as TGTGCCACCAGCAAGCCTCATACACCCTATGGCTACACCTTC. Amino acids: CATSKPHTPYGYTF.

A remark on this clone: One end of the junction is discordant with germline, which a read error may explain. The chain joins TRBV30 to TRBJ1-1; the D gene is possibly TRBD1 (5 bases). Germline assignment: CDR1 GTSNPN and CDR2 SVGIG (reference sequence). The CDR3 has 18 amino acids. Here the CDR3 DNA reads TGTGCCTGGAGGCTGGGGAGACAGCTGAATCGGGGGAACACTGAAGCTTCCTTT. Protein product: CAWRLGRQLNRGNTEASF.

This clone was recorded a few times. J is TRBJ1-2 and V is TRBV5-5; TRBD1 aligns across 9 bases. V dropped 3 bases and J dropped 6; count of bases not matched to a gene: 12. There are 16 residues in the CDR3. From germline, CDR1 is SGHKS and CDR2 YYEKEE (reference sequence). CDR3 region: CASSSQRLQGADGYTF. The CDR3 coding sequence is TGTGCCAGCAGCTCCCAGCGCCTACAGGGGGCGGATGGCTACACCTTC.

V is TRBV4-2 and J is TRBJ2-2; 7 bases agree with TRBD2. V shed 2 bases and J 2 bases; nucleotides not matched to a gene: 8. The germline V gene encodes CDR1 LGHNA and CDR2 YNFKEQ. The CDR3 consists of 17 residues. The CDR3 coding sequence is TGTGCCAGCAGCCAACGAGGGCTAGCGGATAACACCGGGGAGCTGTTTTTT. This sequence encodes CASSQRGLADNTGELFF.

In nucleotides, the CDR3 is TGTGCCAGCAGTGAACAGGGGATTGGGTCTGGGGCCAACGTCCTGACTTTC. Translation: CASSEQGIGSGANVLTF. The genes are TRBV6-1 and TRBJ2-6; maybe TRBD1 (6 bases). This CDR3 has 17 amino acids. V lost 2 bases and J 1 base, leaving 12 bases between the germline ends. Germline V CDR1 and CDR2: MNHNS, SASEGT.

The V gene is TRBV29-1, the J gene TRBJ2-7, with 9 bases fitting TRBD1. The germline V gene has CDR1 SQVTM and CDR2 ANQGSEA. Germline trimming cut 0 bases from V and 0 bases from J; bases unmatched to any gene: 15. The CDR3 has 19 residues. CDR3 in DNA: TGCAGCGTTGAAGACGCCCCCCGGACAGGGGACCCGAGCTCCTACGAGCAGTACTTC. This translates into CSVEDAPRTGDPSSYEQYF.

V usage is TRBV10-1 and J usage is TRBJ2-3, with 14 nucleotides matching TRBD2. The CDR3 extends over 15 amino acids. Per the germline V gene, CDR1 is WNHNN and CDR2 is SYGVQD (reference sequence). The trim removed 6 bases at V and 6 bases at J, leaving 5 bases unmatched. The CDR3 DNA sequence: TGCGCCAGCAGGGGACTAGCGGGGGCCTCCGATACGCAGTATTTT. Its translation is CASRGLAGASDTQYF.

The chain is built from TRBV10-2 and TRBJ2-7; D remains ambiguous. In germline, CDR1 is WSHSY, CDR2 SAAADI. The CDR3 loop spans 11 amino acids. V lost 3 bases to trimming and J lost 2 bases, with 2 bases between them. Here the CDR3 reads CASSDAYEQYF. The CDR3, as DNA: TGCGCCAGCAGTGATGCCTACGAGCAGTACTTC.

With respect to this clone: A much larger clonotype is one base distant, so this may be a read error. The gene calls are TRBV5-6 and TRBJ2-5; D not resolved. The J call may not be correct, given that the DNA end is closer to TRBJ2-7. Germline V gene sequence: CDR1 SGHDT, CDR2 YYEEEE. CDR3 size: 11 residues. The CDR3 nucleotides are TGTGCCAGCAGCTTAGGATACGAGCAGTACTTC. Encoded protein: CASSLGYEQYF.

V usage is TRBV30 and J usage is TRBJ2-7; a weak D match, TRBD1 (6 bases). The germline V and J ends were trimmed by 8 bases and 5 bases, with 13 bases remaining between them. Germline CDR1 GTSNPN, CDR2 SVGIG (reference sequence). The length of the CDR3 is 11 residues. CDR3 nucleotides: TGTGCCCGGACAGAGGGGCACGAGCAGTACTTC. Its translation is CARTEGHEQYF.

The rearrangement links TRBV27 to TRBJ1-2; D unresolved. The length of the CDR3 is 15 residues. From germline, CDR1 is MNHEY and CDR2 SMNVEV (reference sequence). V shed 5 bases and J shed 7 bases, with 20 bases lying between them. The DNA for the CDR3 is TGTGCCAGCAGTCTTAACGGAGCACTATCGGGTGGCTACACCTTC. Translating gives CASSLNGALSGGYTF.

The J gene is TRBJ2-3, the V gene TRBV5-1; TRBD1 or TRBD2 may be the D gene (5 bases each). The CDR3 consists of 19 residues. Germline assignment: CDR1 SGHRS and CDR2 YFSETQ. The germline V and J ends were trimmed by 0 bases and 2 bases, with 22 bases remaining between them. Here the CDR3 reads CASSLDRFARDGLTDTQYF. Here the CDR3 DNA reads TGCGCCAGCAGCTTGGACCGTTTTGCGAGGGACGGCCTCACAGATACGCAGTATTTT. Complete variable domain (other parts from reference TRBV5-1 and TRBJ2-3): KAGVTQTPRYLIKTRGQQVTLSCSPISGHRSVSWYQQTPGQGLQFLFEYFSETQRNKGNFPGRFSGRQFSNSRSEMNVSTLELGDSALYLCASSLDRFARDGLTDTQYFGPGTRLTVL.

This clone turned up a few times. V and J are TRBV10-1 and TRBJ2-5; D is uncertain. From germline, CDR1 is WNHNN and CDR2 SYGVQD (reference sequence). The germline V and J ends were trimmed by 3 bases and 7 bases, with 12 bases remaining between them. This CDR3 region has 13 residues. The CDR3 loop reads CASSDSPVGTQYF. The CDR3 DNA follows: TGCGCCAGCAGTGATAGCCCCGTAGGGACCCAGTACTTC.

This sequence joins TRBV9 and TRBJ2-1; perhaps TRBD2 as D (5 bases). Germline V gene sequence: CDR1 SGDLS, CDR2 YYNGEE. Trimming removed 6 bases from V and 9 bases from J, with 22 bases in between. The CDR3 has 15 residues. The CDR3 spells CASTGGLMTRGEQFF. The CDR3 nucleotides read TGTGCCAGCACTGGCGGCCTGATGACCCGGGGTGAGCAGTTCTTC.

This clone occurred a few times. This specimen includes other DNA sequences encoding the same CDR3. The chain's CDR3 is CASSPRTGELFF. The CDR3 DNA is TGTGCCAGCTCACCCCGCACCGGGGAGCTGTTTTTT. The V gene is TRBV18, the J gene TRBJ2-2, with D hard to call. V lost 3 bases and J lost 4, with 3 bases in between. CDR3 length: 12 amino acids. CDR1 and CDR2 (germline): KGHSH, LQKENI.

The V gene is TRBV30, the J gene TRBJ2-2, with D uncertain. Trimming removed 1 base from V and 4 bases from J, with 10 bases in between. The V gene's germline CDR1 is GTSNPN and CDR2 SVGIG (reference sequence). This CDR3 spans 14 amino acids. The CDR3 DNA follows: TGTGCCTGGAGTGGGGTTTTGGGCACCGGGGAGCTGTTTTTT. It specifies CAWSGVLGTGELFF.

The V call is TRBV4-1, the J call TRBJ2-7; D is uncertain. V lost 4 bases and J 2 bases, leaving 15 bases between the germline ends. The germline V gene encodes CDR1 MGHRA and CDR2 YSYEKL. The CDR3 has 15 residues. CDR3 sequence reads: CASSPSISLTYEQYF. The CDR3 DNA follows: TGCGCCAGCAGCCCCTCGATCTCTTTAACCTACGAGCAGTACTTC.

The genes are TRBV9 and TRBJ2-3; 7 bases map to TRBD1. There are 15 residues in the CDR3. V was clipped by 1 base and J by 1 base; unmatched bases: 3. Germline values: CDR1 SGDLS, CDR2 YYNGEE. CDR3 protein: CASSVQGVRTDTQYF. In DNA form, the CDR3 reads TGTGCCAGCAGCGTACAGGGGGTACGCACAGATACGCAGTATTTT.

A single count supports this clone. Other DNA sequences in this sample translate to the same CDR3. The V and J genes are TRBV14 and TRBJ2-1; D remains ambiguous. V was cut by 0 bases and J by 3 bases, with 3 bases left in between. Germline V gene sequence: CDR1 SGHDN, CDR2 FVKESK. CDR3 length: 13 residues. The CDR3 coding sequence is TGTGCCAGCAGCCAAGATTACTACAATGAGCAGTTCTTC. Translating gives CASSQDYYNEQFF. Full variable domain (remainder filled in from reference TRBV14 and TRBJ2-1): EAGVTQFPSHSVIEKGQTVTLRCDPISGHDNLYWYRRVMGKEIKFLLHFVKESKQDESGMPNNRFLAERTGGTYSTLKVQPAELEDSGVYFCASSQDYYNEQFFGPGTRLTVL.

This CDR3 reads CASSHPGEGAKHTEAFF. In DNA form, the CDR3 reads TGCGCCAGCAGCCATCCCGGCGAGGGGGCTAAGCACACTGAAGCTTTCTTT. V usage is TRBV4-3 and J usage is TRBJ1-1; TRBD1 aligns across 7 bases. The CDR3 consists of 17 residues. Germline-derived CDR1 and CDR2 are LGHNA and YSLEER. The V segment lost 3 bases and the J segment 3 bases; nucleotides outside the gene matches: 13.

The chain has TRBV7-2 and TRBJ2-7; D perhaps matches TRBD2 (5 bases). The length of the CDR3 is 14 residues. Per germline, CDR1 SGHTA and CDR2 FQGNSA. V shed 1 base and J shed 4 bases, with 11 bases lying between them. DNA for the CDR3: TGTGCCAGCAGCTTAGACCTAGCTATTTACGAGCAGTACTTC. Translating gives CASSLDLAIYEQYF.

On this clone itself: A much larger clone sits a single nucleotide away, making a read error possible. The same CDR3 arises from other DNA sequences in this sample as well. The chain combines TRBV7-9 with TRBJ1-1; TRBD1 might be the D (5 bases). The CDR3 consists of 13 residues. The germline gives CDR1 SEHNR, CDR2 FQNEAQ (reference sequence). Trimming took off 4 bases at V and 1 base at J, with 7 bases between the two ends. As DNA, the CDR3 is TGTGCCAGCAGCTCCCAGGGGAACACTGAAGCTTTCTTT. Protein sequence: CASSSQGNTEAFF.

The gene calls are TRBV1 and TRBJ1-1; the D call of TRBD1 is as the table states it, not checked on the DNA. TRBV1 is annotated as a pseudogene. The CDR3 consists of 14 residues. CDR3 sequence reads: CTSSFRQGVTEAFF. Written as DNA, the CDR3 is TGCACCAGCAGTTTTCGACAGGGGGTCACTGAAGCTTTCTTT.

The J gene is TRBJ1-2, the V gene TRBV28; D ambiguous. From germline, CDR1 is MDHEN and CDR2 SYDVKM. The V and J ends lost 6 bases and 4 bases respectively, with 9 bases between them. The CDR3 is made up of 12 amino acids. The CDR3, as DNA: TGTGCCAGCAGATCCCATCCCTATGGCTACACCTTC. Translation gives CASRSHPYGYTF.

V is TRBV9 and J is TRBJ2-7; no firm D call. Germline V gives CDR1 SGDLS, CDR2 YYNGEE. The CDR3 extends over 13 amino acids. The V end was cut by 0 bases, the J end by 4 bases, with 8 bases between. CDR3 nucleotide sequence: TGTGCCAGCAGCGTAGGTCACCCGTACGAGCAGTACTTC. It codes for CASSVGHPYEQYF.

Of note for this clone: At one end, the junction sequence differs from germline, possibly due to a read error. The sample contains more than one DNA sequence encoding this CDR3. The rearrangement uses TRBV28 and TRBJ2-7, with 7 bases fitting TRBD2. This CDR3 has 14 amino acids. Germline V gene data show CDR1 as MDHEN and CDR2 as SYDVKM. Here the CDR3 reads CASSFLRETYEQYF. CDR3 coding DNA: TGTGCCAGCAGTTTTTTGCGGGAGACGTACGAGCAGTATTTC.